The 15 T cell receptor beta chains in this list originate from one sample, sequenced in a study of beta chain features in type 1 diabetes. Sequenced material consisted of expressed TCRB transcripts (all of the isolated RNA was reverse transcribed). The table came from immunoSEQ multiplex PCR; TCRdb's copy has only in-frame clones and leaves some out. The data hold hundreds of thousands of clones, with about 10% observed a single time. The sequenced sample consisted of naive CD4+ T cells from blood. The receptors here all came from a woman aged 18-29 years in good health.

In its sample, this clone was seen a few times. A much larger clone lies a single base off, so this may be a read error. The sample has other DNA sequences that encode this CDR3 too. The chain carries TRBV18 and TRBJ2-1, with D uncertain. The CDR3 has 13 amino acids. CDR1 and CDR2 from the germline V gene are KGHSH and LQKENI. V gave up 0 bases and J gave up 1 base, with 1 base separating them. The CDR3 DNA reads TGTGCCAGCTCACCACCTTCCTACAATGAGCAGTTCTTC. As protein: CASSPPSYNEQFF.

This clone was found a few times. The germline gene is not matched at one end of the junction; a read error may be the cause. The V and J genes are TRBV28 and TRBJ2-5; maybe TRBD1 (6 bases). This CDR3 comprises 16 residues. The germline gives CDR1 MDHEN, CDR2 SYDVKM. The CDR3 DNA reads TGTGCCCGCAGTTTAGGGCAGGGGAACGGACAAGAGACCCAGTACTTC. Its translation is CARSLGQGNGQETQYF.

This clone was observed a few times. The chain is built from TRBV5-1 and TRBJ1-1, with 9 bases identical to TRBD1. Germline lookup yields CDR1 SGHRS and CDR2 YFSETQ. The length of the CDR3 is 14 residues. V shed 4 bases, J shed 1 base, and the junction held 2 bases outside the gene matches. CDR3 residues: CASSPDRGNTEAFF. The CDR3 DNA is TGCGCCAGCAGCCCGGACAGGGGGAACACTGAAGCTTTCTTT.

This clone appeared a few times. The chain combines TRBV15 with TRBJ1-2, with D maybe TRBD1 (6 bases). The CDR3 is 14 amino acids. V lost 5 bases to trimming and J lost 7 bases, with 17 bases between them. Germline V gene sequence: CDR1 LNHNV, CDR2 YYDKDF (reference sequence). CDR3 coding DNA: TGTGCCACCAGCGCGGGACAACGGGGTAGTGGCTACACCTTC. This gives the protein CATSAGQRGSGYTF.

This chain joins TRBV27 and TRBJ2-2; D is possibly TRBD1 or TRBD2 (5 bases each). The CDR3 sequence is 14 residues long. The ends were cut back, 3 bases at V and 6 bases at J, with 11 bases in the middle. Germline CDR1 MNHEY, CDR2 SMNVEV (reference sequence). CDR3 protein: CASSFWGYAGELFF. The CDR3 bases are TGTGCCAGCAGTTTCTGGGGGTATGCCGGGGAGCTGTTTTTT.

The chain links TRBV30 to TRBJ1-1; 9 bases align to TRBD1. V lost 1 base to trimming and J lost 2 bases; unmatched junction nucleotides: 5. There are 15 residues in the CDR3. Germline CDR1 is GTSNPN and CDR2 is SVGIG (reference sequence). In DNA, the CDR3 is TGTGCCTGGAGTGGGGACAGGGCTATTAACACTGAAGCTTTCTTT. This encodes CAWSGDRAINTEAFF. Full variable domain (outside the CDR3, taken from reference TRBV30 and TRBJ1-1): SQTIHQWPATLVQPVGSPLSLECTVEGTSNPNLYWYRQAAGRGLQLLFYSVGIGQISSEVPQNLSASRPQDRQFILSSKKLLLSDSGFYLCAWSGDRAINTEAFFGQGTRLTVV.

This clone occurred a few times. This rearrangement joins TRBV6-5 to TRBJ2-3; TRBD1 aligns across 9 bases. Germline V CDR1 and CDR2: MNHEY, SVGAGI. CDR3 length equals 14 residues. V lost 4 bases to trimming and J lost 1 base; unmatched junction nucleotides: 0. The CDR3 sequence: CASSWTGGTDTQYF. CDR3 DNA: TGTGCCAGCAGTTGGACAGGGGGCACAGATACGCAGTATTTT.

The V call is TRBV7-3, the J call TRBJ2-7; TRBD2 matches at 8 bases. Looked up from germline, CDR1 is SGHTA and CDR2 is FQGTGA. J lost 7 bases, V lost 5 bases, and 4 bases had no gene match. There are 12 residues in the CDR3. The CDR3 DNA reads TGTGCCAGCAGCCTAGCGGGCGGGGAGCAGTACTTC. Protein: CASSLAGGEQYF. The variable domain in full, completed from reference TRBV7-3 and TRBJ2-7, reads GAGVSQTPSNKVTEKGKYVELRCDPISGHTALYWYRQSLGQGPEFLIYFQGTGAADDSGLPNDRFFAVRPEGSVSTLKIQRTERGDSAVYLCASSLAGGEQYFGPGTRLTVT.

This chain uses TRBV13 with TRBJ2-2, with no clear D. CDR1 and CDR2 (germline): PRHDT, FYEKMQ (reference sequence). Trimming pared 6 bases from V and 6 bases from J, leaving 8 bases between. The CDR3 runs 12 residues. Written as DNA, the CDR3 is TGTGCCAGCAGGACGGACCCCGGGGAGCTGTTTTTT. Protein: CASRTDPGELFF.

This clone has at least ten counts. The V call is TRBV29-1, the J call TRBJ1-1; D ambiguous. The CDR3 spans 12 residues. Trimming left V 5 bases short and J 1 base short, with 8 bases between. The V gene's germline CDR1 is SQVTM and CDR2 ANQGSEA. CDR3 bases: TGCAGCGTTAGCAAACAGAACACTGAAGCTTTCTTT. Translation: CSVSKQNTEAFF. The full variable domain, rest sourced from reference TRBV29-1 and TRBJ1-1, is SAVISQKPSRDICQRGTSLTIQCQVDSQVTMMFWYRQQPGQSLTLIATANQGSEATYESGFVIDKFPISRPNLTFSTLTVSNMSPEDSSIYLCSVSKQNTEAFFGQGTRLTVV.

The J gene is TRBJ1-6, the V gene TRBV27, with no clear D. The CDR3 spans 13 residues. Germline V gene sequence: CDR1 MNHEY, CDR2 SMNVEV (reference sequence). Trimming took 3 bases from V and 9 from J, leaving 9 bases between them. The CDR3 sequence is CASSLSVGSPLHF. The CDR3 coding sequence is TGTGCCAGCAGTTTGAGCGTAGGTTCACCCCTCCACTTT.

V and J are TRBV25-1 and TRBJ2-5, with TRBD1 matching over 9 bases. Trimming cost V 6 bases and J 7 bases; bases outside gene matches: 6. The CDR3 loop spans 13 amino acids. Germline V gene lookup returns CDR1 MGHDK and CDR2 SYGVNS. The CDR3 region is CASRGTGQGTQYF. Here the CDR3 DNA reads TGTGCCAGCAGGGGGACAGGGCAGGGGACCCAGTACTTC.

The sample holds a few counts of this clone. This chain links TRBV30 with TRBJ2-5, with 9 positions matching TRBD2. The germline V gene encodes CDR1 GTSNPN and CDR2 SVGIG (reference sequence). The CDR3 spans 14 residues. The junction had 1 base not matched to a gene; V was cut back by 1 base and J by 1 base. CDR3 in DNA: TGTGCCTGGAGTGGTAGCGGGAGCCAAGAGACCCAGTACTTC. Its translation: CAWSGSGSQETQYF.

This clone has a handful of counts. The rearrangement joins TRBV15 to TRBJ2-1; D perhaps matches TRBD1 (5 bases). The CDR3 spans 16 residues. Germline values: CDR1 LNHNV, CDR2 YYDKDF (reference sequence). Trimming removed 2 bases from V and 7 bases from J, with 18 bases in between. The CDR3 spells CATSRLGADGWNEQFF. DNA of the CDR3: TGTGCCACCAGCAGACTTGGGGCAGATGGCTGGAATGAGCAGTTCTTC.

The rearrangement joins TRBV7-9 to TRBJ2-7; TRBD2 is a possible D gene (5 bases). V lost 1 base and J lost 4, with 14 bases in between. CDR3 size: 15 residues. Germline lookup yields CDR1 SEHNR and CDR2 FQNEAQ (reference sequence). CDR3 sequence reads: CASSLGPGRVYEQYF. The DNA for the CDR3 is TGTGCCAGCAGCTTAGGGCCGGGGAGAGTGTACGAGCAGTACTTC. The whole variable domain, filled in from reference TRBV7-9 and TRBJ2-7, reads DTGVSQNPRHKITKRGQNVTFRCDPISEHNRLYWYRQTLGQGPEFLTYFQNEAQLEKSRLLSDRFSAERPKGSFSTLEIQRTEQGDSAMYLCASSLGPGRVYEQYFGPGTRLTVT.